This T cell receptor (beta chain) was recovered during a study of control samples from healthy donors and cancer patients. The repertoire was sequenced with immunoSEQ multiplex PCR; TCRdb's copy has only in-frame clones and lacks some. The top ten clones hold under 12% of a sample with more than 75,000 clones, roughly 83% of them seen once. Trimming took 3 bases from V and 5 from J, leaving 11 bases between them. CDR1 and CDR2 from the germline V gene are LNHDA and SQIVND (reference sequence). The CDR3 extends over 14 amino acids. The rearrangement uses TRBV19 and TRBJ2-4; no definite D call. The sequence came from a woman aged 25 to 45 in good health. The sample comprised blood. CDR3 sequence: CASSISVLENIQYF. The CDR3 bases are TGTGCCAGTAGTATTTCCGTTCTCGAAAACATTCAGTACTTC.